This T cell receptor (beta chain) was retrieved from a study of blood T cells in healthy people across ages. Germline-derived CDR1 and CDR2 are MNHEY and SVGEGT. The CDR3 contains 12 residues. Trimming removed 6 bases from V and 5 bases from J, with 11 bases in between. The authors ran a second PCR of about 7 to 12 cycles using a sample-barcoded 5' primer and a J-beta primer mix. TCRdb called the 5' RACE reads again in MiXCR, with one record for every CDR3 protein. In the table there are 1.8 million or so distinct CDR3 sequences, about 39% of which are singletons. The sample taken for sequencing was blood. The V gene is TRBV6-2 or TRBV6-3, the J gene TRBJ2-7; D may be TRBD1 (6 bases). This receptor was taken from a human donor in good health. The CDR3 DNA sequence: TGTGCCAGCAGGGGCAGGGGAAACGAGCAGTACTTC. As protein: CASRGRGNEQYF.